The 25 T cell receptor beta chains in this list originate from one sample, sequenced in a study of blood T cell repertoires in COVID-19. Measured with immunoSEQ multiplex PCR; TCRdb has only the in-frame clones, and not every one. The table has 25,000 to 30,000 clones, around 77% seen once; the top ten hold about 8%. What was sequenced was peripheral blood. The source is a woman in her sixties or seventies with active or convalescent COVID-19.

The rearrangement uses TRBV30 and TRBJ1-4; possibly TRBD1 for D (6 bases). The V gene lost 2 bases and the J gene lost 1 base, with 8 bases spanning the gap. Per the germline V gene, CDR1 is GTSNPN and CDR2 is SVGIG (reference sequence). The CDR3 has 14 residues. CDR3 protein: CAWSMDRTNEKLFF. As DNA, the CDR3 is TGTGCCTGGAGTATGGACAGAACTAATGAAAAACTGTTTTTT.

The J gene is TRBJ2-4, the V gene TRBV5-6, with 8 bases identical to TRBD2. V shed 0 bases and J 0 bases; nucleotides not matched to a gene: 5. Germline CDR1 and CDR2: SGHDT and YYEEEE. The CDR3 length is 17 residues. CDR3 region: CASSLASSGLAKNIQYF. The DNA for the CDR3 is TGTGCCAGCAGCTTGGCTTCTAGCGGGTTAGCCAAAAACATTCAGTACTTC.

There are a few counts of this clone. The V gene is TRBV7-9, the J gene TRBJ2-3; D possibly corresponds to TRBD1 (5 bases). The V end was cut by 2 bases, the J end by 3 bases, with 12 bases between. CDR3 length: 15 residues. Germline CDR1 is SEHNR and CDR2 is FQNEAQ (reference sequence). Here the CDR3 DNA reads TGTGCCAGCAGCTTAACCCTAGGGGATACAGATACGCAGTATTTT. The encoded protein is CASSLTLGDTDTQYF.

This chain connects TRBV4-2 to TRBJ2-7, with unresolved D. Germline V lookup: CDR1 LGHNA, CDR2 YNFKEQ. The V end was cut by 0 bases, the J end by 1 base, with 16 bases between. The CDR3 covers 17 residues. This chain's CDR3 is CASSQDLGSGSSYEQYF. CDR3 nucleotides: TGTGCCAGCAGCCAAGATCTGGGTTCCGGGTCATCCTACGAGCAGTACTTC.

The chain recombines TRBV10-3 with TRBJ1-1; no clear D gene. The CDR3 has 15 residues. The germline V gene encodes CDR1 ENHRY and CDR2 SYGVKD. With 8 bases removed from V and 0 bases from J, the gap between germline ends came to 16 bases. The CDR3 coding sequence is TGTGCCATCGGAGGGTCTGTCGGGGTGAACACTGAAGCTTTCTTT. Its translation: CAIGGSVGVNTEAFF.

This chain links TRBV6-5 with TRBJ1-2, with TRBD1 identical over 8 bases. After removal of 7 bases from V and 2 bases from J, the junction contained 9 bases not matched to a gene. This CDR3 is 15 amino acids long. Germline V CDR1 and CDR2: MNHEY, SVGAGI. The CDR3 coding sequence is TGTGCCAGCACCTTACTGACAGGGGACAACTATGGCTACACCTTC. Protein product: CASTLLTGDNYGYTF.

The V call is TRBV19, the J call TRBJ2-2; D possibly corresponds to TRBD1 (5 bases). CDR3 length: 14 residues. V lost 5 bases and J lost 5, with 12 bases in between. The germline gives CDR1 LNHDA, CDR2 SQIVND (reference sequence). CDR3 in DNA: TGTGCCAGTAGTCCGCAGGGTGGAACCGGGGAGCTGTTTTTT. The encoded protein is CASSPQGGTGELFF. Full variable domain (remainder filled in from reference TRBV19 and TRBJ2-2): DGGITQSPKYLFRKEGQNVTLSCEQNLNHDAMYWYRQDPGQGLRLIYYSQIVNDFQKGDIAEGYSVSREKKESFPLTVTSAQKNPTAFYLCASSPQGGTGELFFGEGSRLTVL.

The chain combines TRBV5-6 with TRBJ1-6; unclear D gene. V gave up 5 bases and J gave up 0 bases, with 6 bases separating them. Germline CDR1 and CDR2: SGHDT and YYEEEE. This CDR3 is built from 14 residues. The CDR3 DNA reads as TGTGCCAGCAGAAGTAGCTCCTATAATTCACCCCTCCACTTT. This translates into CASRSSSYNSPLHF.

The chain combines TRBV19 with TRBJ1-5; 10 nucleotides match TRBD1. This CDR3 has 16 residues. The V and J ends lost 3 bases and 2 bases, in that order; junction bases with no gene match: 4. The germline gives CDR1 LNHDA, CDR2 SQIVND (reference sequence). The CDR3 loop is CASSILGTGGNQPQHF. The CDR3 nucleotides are TGTGCCAGTAGTATCCTCGGGACAGGGGGCAATCAGCCCCAGCATTTT.

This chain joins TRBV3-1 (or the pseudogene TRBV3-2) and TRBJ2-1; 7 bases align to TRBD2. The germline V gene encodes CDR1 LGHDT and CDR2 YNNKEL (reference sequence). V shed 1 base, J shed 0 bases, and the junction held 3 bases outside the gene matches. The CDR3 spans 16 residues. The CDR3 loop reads CASSQASGGSYNEQFF. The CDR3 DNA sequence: TGTGCCAGCAGCCAAGCTAGCGGTGGCTCCTACAATGAGCAGTTCTTC.

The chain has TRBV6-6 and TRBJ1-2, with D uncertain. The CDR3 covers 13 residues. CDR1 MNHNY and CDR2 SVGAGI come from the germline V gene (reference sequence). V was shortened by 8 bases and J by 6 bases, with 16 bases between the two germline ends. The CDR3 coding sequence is TGTGCCAGCGAGGGCGGGCGCGGCCATGGCTACACCTTC. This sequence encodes CASEGGRGHGYTF.

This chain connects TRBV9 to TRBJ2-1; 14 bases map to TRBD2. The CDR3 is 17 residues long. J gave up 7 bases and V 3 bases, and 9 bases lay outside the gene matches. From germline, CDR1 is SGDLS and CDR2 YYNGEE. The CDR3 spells CASSDRTSGGTWNEQFF. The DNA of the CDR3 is TGTGCCAGCAGCGACCGGACTAGCGGGGGGACTTGGAATGAGCAGTTCTTC.

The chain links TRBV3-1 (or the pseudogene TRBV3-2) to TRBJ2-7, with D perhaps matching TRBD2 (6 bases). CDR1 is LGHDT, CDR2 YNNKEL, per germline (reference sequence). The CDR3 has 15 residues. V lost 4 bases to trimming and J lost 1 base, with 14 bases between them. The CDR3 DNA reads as TGTGCCAGCAGCCCAGAGCCTAGCGAGTCCTACGAGCAGTACTTC. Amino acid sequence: CASSPEPSESYEQYF.

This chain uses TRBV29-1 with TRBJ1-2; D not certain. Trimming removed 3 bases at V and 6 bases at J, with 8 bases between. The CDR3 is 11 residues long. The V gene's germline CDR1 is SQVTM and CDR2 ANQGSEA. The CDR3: CSVESGDGYTF. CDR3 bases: TGCAGCGTTGAGAGCGGGGATGGCTACACCTTC.

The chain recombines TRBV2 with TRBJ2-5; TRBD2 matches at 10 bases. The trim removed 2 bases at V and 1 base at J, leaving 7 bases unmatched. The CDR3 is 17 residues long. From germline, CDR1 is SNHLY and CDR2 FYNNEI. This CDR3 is CASSEPRLAGAQETQYF. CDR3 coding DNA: TGTGCCAGCAGTGAACCCCGGCTAGCGGGAGCCCAAGAGACCCAGTACTTC.

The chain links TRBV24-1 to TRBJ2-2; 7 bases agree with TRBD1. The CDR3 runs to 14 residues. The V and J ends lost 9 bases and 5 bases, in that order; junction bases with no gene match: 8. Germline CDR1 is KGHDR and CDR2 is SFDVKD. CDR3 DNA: TGTGCCACCCAAACCGACAGGGAAACCGGGGAGCTGTTTTTT. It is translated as CATQTDRETGELFF.

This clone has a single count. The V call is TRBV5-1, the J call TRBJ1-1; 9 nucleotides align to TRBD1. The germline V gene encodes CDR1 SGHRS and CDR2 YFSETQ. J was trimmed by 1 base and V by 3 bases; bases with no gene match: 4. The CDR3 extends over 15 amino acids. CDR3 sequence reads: CASSSGQGRNTEAFF. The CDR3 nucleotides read TGCGCCAGCAGCTCCGGACAGGGGCGGAACACTGAAGCTTTCTTT.

The CDR3 nucleotides read TGCGCCAGCAGCTTATTCCGGGACAGGGGGCTATCTGGGGCCAACGTCCTGACTTTC. Its translation: CASSLFRDRGLSGANVLTF. The genes are TRBV5-1 and TRBJ2-6; 12 nucleotides line up with TRBD1. The CDR3 sequence is 19 residues long. CDR1 is SGHRS and CDR2 is YFSETQ in the germline V gene. The V and J ends lost 2 bases and 1 base, in that order; junction bases with no gene match: 7.

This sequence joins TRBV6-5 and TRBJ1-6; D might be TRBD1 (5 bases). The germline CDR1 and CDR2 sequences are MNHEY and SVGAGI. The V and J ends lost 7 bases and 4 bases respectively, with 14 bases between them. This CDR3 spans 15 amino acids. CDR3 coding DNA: TGTGCCAGCAAACTCAGGAAGGGGTATAATTCACCCCTCCACTTT. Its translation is CASKLRKGYNSPLHF.

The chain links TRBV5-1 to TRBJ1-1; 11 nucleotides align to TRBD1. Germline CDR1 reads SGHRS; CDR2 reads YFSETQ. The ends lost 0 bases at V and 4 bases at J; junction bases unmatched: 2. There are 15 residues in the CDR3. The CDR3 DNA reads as TGCGCCAGCAGCTTGGTGGGACAGGGGGTCACTGAAGCTTTCTTT. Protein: CASSLVGQGVTEAFF.

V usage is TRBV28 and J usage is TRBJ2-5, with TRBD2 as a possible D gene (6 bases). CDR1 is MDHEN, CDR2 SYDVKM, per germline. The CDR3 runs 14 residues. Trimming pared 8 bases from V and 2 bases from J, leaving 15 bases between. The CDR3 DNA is TGTGCCAGCCTCGGGAGTCTACCGCAAGAGACCCAGTACTTC. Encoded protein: CASLGSLPQETQYF.

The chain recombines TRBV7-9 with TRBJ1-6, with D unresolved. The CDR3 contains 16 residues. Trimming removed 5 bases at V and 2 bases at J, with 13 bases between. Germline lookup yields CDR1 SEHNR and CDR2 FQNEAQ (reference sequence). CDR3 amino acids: CASSLGQAPYNSPLHF. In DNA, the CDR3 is TGTGCCAGCAGCCTAGGGCAGGCCCCCTATAATTCACCCCTCCACTTT.

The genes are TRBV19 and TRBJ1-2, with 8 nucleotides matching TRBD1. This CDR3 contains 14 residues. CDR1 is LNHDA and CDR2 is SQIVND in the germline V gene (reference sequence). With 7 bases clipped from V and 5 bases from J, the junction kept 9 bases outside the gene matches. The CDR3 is CASNPDRGRYGYTF. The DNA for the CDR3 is TGTGCCAGTAACCCTGACAGGGGTCGATATGGCTACACCTTC.

The CDR3 region is CASTKQGAHGYTF. The CDR3, as DNA: TGTGCCAGCACCAAACAGGGGGCGCACGGCTACACCTTC. The chain has TRBV27 and TRBJ1-2, with TRBD1 matching over 9 bases. Unmatched junction bases numbered 8, after V lost 7 bases and J lost 8 bases. Germline V lookup: CDR1 MNHEY, CDR2 SMNVEV (reference sequence). CDR3 size: 13 residues.

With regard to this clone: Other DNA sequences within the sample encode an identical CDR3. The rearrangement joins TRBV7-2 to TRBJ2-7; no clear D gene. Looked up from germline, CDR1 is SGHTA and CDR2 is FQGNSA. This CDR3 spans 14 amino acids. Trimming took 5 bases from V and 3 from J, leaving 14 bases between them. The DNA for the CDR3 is TGTGCCAGCAGCCCCGGATTAGGAGTCTACGAGCAGTACTTC. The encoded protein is CASSPGLGVYEQYF.